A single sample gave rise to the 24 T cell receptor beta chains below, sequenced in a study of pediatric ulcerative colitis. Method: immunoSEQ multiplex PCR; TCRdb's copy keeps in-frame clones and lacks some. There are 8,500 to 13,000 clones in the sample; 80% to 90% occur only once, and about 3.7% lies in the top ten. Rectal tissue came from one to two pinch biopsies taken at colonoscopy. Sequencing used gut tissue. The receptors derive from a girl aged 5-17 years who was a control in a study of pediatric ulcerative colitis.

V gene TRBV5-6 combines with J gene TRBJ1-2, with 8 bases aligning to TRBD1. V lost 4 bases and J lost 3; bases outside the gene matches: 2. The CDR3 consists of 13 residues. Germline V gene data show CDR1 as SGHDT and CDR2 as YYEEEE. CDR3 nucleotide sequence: TGTGCCAGCAGCCCGGACAGGGACTATGGCTACACCTTC. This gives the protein CASSPDRDYGYTF.

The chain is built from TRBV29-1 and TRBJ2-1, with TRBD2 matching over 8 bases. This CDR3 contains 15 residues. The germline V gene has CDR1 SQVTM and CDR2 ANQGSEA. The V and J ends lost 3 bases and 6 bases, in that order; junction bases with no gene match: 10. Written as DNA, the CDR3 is TGCAGCGTTGATCCGGGACTAGGCTCCCTCAATGAGCAGTTCTTC. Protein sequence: CSVDPGLGSLNEQFF.

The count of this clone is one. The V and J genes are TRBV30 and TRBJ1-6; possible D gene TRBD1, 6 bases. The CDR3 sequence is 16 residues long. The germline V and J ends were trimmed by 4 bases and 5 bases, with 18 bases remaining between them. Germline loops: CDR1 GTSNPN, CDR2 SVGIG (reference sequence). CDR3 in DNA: TGTGCCTGGAATAGGGGTATAGGGGGGCATAATTCACCCCTCCACTTT. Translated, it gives CAWNRGIGGHNSPLHF.

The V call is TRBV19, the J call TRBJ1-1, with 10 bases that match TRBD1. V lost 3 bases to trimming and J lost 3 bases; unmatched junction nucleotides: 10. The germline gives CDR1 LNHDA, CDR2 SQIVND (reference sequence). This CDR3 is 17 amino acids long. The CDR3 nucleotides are TGTGCCAGTAGTATTCGGAGACCGGGACAGGGGCACACTGAAGCTTTCTTT. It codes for CASSIRRPGQGHTEAFF.

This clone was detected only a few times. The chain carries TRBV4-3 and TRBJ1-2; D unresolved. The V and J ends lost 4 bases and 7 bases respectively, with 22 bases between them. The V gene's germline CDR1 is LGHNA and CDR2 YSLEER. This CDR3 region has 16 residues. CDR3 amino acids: CASSPEGPGTGSGYTF. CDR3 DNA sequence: TGCGCCAGCAGCCCTGAGGGTCCGGGAACCGGGTCTGGCTACACCTTC.

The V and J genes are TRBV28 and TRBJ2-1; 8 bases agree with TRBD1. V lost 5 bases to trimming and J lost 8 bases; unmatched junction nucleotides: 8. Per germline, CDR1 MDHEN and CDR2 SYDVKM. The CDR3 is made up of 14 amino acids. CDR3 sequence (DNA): TGTGCCAGCAGTCTGAGGACAGGGAGTCATGAGCAGTTCTTC. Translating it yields CASSLRTGSHEQFF. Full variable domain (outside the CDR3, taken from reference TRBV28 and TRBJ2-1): DVKVTQSSRYLVKRTGEKVFLECVQDMDHENMFWYRQDPGLGLRLIYFSYDVKMKEKGDIPEGYSVSREKKERFSLILESASTNQTSMYLCASSLRTGSHEQFFGPGTRLTVL.

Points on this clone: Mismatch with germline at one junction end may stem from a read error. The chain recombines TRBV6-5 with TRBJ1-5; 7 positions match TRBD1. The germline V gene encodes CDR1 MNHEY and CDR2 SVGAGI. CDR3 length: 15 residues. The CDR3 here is CAISSTGDSNQPQHF. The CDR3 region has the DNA TGTGCCATCAGTTCAACAGGGGATAGCAATCAGCCCCAGCATTTT.

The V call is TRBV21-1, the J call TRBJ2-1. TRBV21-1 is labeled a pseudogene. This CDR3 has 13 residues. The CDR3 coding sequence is TGTGCCAGCAGCCGCAAAGGCGCGTTTGAGCAGTTCTTC. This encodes CASSRKGAFEQFF.

Here the CDR3 DNA reads TGTGCCACCAGCAGAAGCGGGAGTAGCACAGATACGCAGTATTTT. Translated, it gives CATSRSGSSTDTQYF. The chain uses TRBV15 and TRBJ2-3; 8 bases align to TRBD2. The CDR3 has 15 amino acids. J gave up 0 bases and V 2 bases, and 1 base lay outside the gene matches. Looked up from germline, CDR1 is LNHNV and CDR2 is YYDKDF (reference sequence).

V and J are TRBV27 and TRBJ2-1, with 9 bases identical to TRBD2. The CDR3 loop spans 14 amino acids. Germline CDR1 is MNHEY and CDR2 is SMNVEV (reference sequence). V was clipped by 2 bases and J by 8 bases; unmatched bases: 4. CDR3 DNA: TGTGCCAGCAGTTTACGCCGGACTAGCGATGAGCAGTTCTTC. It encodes CASSLRRTSDEQFF.

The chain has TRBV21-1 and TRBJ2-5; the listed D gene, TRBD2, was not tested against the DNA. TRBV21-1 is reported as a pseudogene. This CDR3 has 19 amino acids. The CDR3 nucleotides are TGTGCCAGCAGCACCCCGACTAGCGGGAGTGGGTCGGATCAAGAGACCCAGTACTTC. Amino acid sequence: CASSTPTSGSGSDQETQYF.

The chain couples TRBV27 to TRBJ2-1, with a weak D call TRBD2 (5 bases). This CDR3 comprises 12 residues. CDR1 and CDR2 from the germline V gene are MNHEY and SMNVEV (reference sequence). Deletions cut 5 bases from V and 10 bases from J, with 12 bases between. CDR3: CASSPRVPEQFF. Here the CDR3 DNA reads TGTGCCAGCAGTCCGCGGGTCCCCGAGCAGTTCTTC.

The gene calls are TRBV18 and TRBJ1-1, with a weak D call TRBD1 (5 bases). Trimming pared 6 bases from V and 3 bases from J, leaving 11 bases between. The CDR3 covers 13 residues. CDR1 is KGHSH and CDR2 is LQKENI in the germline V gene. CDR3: CASSWGLDTEAFF. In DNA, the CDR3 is TGTGCCAGCTCTTGGGGCCTCGACACTGAAGCTTTCTTT.

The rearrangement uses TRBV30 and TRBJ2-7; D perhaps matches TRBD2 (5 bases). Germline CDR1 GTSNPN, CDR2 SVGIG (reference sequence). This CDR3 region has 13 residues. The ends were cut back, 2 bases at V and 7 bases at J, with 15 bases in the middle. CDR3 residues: CAWSTGSPVEQYF. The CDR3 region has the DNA TGTGCCTGGAGTACGGGGTCTCCAGTGGAGCAGTACTTC.

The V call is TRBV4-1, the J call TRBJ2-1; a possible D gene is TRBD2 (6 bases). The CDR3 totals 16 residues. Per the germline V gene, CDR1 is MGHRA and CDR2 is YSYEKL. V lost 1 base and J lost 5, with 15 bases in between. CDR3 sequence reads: CASSQVPGSFDNEQFF. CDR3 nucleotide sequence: TGCGCCAGCAGCCAAGTCCCCGGGAGTTTCGACAATGAGCAGTTCTTC.

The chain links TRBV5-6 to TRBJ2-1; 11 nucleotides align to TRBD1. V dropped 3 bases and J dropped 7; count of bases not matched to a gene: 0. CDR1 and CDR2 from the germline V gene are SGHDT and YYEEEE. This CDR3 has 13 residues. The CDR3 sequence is CASSWDRGNEQFF. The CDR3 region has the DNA TGTGCCAGCAGCTGGGACAGGGGGAATGAGCAGTTCTTC.

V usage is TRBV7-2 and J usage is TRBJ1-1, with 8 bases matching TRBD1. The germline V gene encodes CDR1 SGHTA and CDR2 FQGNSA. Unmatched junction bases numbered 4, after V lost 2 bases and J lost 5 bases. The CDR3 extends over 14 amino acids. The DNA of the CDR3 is TGTGCCAGCAGCTTACAGGGGGCGAGGACTGAAGCTTTCTTT. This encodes CASSLQGARTEAFF.

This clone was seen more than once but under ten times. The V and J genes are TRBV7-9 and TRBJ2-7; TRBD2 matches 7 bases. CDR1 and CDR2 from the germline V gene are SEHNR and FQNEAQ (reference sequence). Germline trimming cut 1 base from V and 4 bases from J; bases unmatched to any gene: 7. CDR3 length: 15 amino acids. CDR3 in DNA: TGTGCCAGCAGCTTAGAAACGGGACTATTTTACGAGCAGTACTTC. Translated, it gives CASSLETGLFYEQYF.

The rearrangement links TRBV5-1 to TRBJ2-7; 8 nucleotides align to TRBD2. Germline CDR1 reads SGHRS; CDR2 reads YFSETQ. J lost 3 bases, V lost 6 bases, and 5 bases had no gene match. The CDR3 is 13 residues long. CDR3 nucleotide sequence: TGCGCCAGCATGATCGCGGGGGGCTACGAGCAGTACTTC. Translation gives CASMIAGGYEQYF.

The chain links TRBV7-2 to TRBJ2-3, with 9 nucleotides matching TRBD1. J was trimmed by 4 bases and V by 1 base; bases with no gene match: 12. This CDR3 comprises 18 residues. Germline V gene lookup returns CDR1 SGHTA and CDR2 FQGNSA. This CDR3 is CASSLVPSGQGPSDTQYF. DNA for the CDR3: TGTGCCAGCAGCTTAGTCCCGTCGGGACAGGGTCCTTCAGATACGCAGTATTTT.

This CDR3 is CASSLGRFPNQPQHF. CDR3 in DNA: TGTGCCAGCAGCTTAGGGCGGTTTCCCAATCAGCCCCAGCATTTT. V gene TRBV7-9 combines with J gene TRBJ1-5; D call uncertain. Germline loops: CDR1 SEHNR, CDR2 FQNEAQ (reference sequence). This CDR3 contains 15 residues. V was cut by 1 base and J by 3 bases, with 10 bases left in between.

This CDR3 is CATSRVRELDTQYF. The CDR3 DNA follows: TGTGCCACCAGCAGAGTCCGGGAGCTAGATACGCAGTATTTT. The J gene is TRBJ2-3, the V gene TRBV15; the D gene is possibly TRBD2 (6 bases). The CDR3 is made up of 14 amino acids. Germline values: CDR1 LNHNV, CDR2 YYDKDF (reference sequence). V lost 1 base, J lost 5 bases, and 10 bases lay in between.

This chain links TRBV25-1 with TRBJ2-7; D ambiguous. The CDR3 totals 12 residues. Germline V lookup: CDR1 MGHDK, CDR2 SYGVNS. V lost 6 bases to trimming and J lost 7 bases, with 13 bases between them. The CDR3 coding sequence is TGTGCCAGCAGCCGTGATACGAGGGAGCAGTACTTC. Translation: CASSRDTREQYF.

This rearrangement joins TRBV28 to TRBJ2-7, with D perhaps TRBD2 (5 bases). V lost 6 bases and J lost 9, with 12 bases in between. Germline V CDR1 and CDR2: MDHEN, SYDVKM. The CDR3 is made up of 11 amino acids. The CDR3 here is CASSRRRMQYF. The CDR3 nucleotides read TGTGCCAGCAGCCGGCGGAGGATGCAGTACTTC.